These 28 T cell receptor beta chains were all obtained from the same sample, sequenced in a study of blood T cell repertoires in COVID-19. Repertoires were generated with immunoSEQ multiplex PCR, while TCRdb's copy carries only in-frame clones and drops some. Of 300,000 or so clones in the sample, 80% to 90% are singletons; the top ten hold around 6%. The sample was peripheral blood. All receptors derive from a man aged 18-30 years who had recovered from COVID-19.

The CDR3 DNA follows: TGTGCCAGCAGGGGGGGTGGCAGGAATGAAAAACTGTTTTTT. Translating gives CASRGGGRNEKLFF. This chain joins TRBV6-5 and TRBJ1-4, with D tentatively TRBD1 (5 bases). Between the trimmed V and J ends, which lost 6 bases and 5 bases, there was a span of 13 bases. This CDR3 contains 14 residues. In germline, CDR1 is MNHEY, CDR2 SVGAGI.

The chain couples TRBV30 to TRBJ1-6; 8 nucleotides agree with TRBD1. CDR3 length equals 15 residues. V shed 4 bases, J shed 0 bases, and the junction held 2 bases outside the gene matches. Germline assignment: CDR1 GTSNPN and CDR2 SVGIG (reference sequence). In nucleotides, the CDR3 is TGTGCCTGGACTGGACAGGGCTCCTATAATTCACCCCTCCACTTT. This sequence encodes CAWTGQGSYNSPLHF.

The V call is TRBV11-2, the J call TRBJ2-3, with 11 nucleotides matching TRBD2. CDR3 size: 19 residues. V shed 1 base and J 3 bases; nucleotides not matched to a gene: 12. Germline V gene data show CDR1 as SGHAT and CDR2 as FQNNGV. The CDR3 sequence is CASSLGLAGGPGLTDTQYF. The CDR3, as DNA: TGTGCCAGCAGCTTAGGGCTAGCGGGGGGCCCTGGCTTGACAGATACGCAGTATTTT.

V gene TRBV5-1 combines with J gene TRBJ1-2; TRBD1 might be the D (5 bases). Germline loops: CDR1 SGHRS, CDR2 YFSETQ. The CDR3 sequence is 15 residues long. The V end lost 4 bases, the J end lost 8 bases, and 21 bases lay between the germline ends. The CDR3 spells CASSPDSWGVGGYTF. CDR3 DNA: TGCGCCAGCAGCCCGGACTCCTGGGGGGTGGGCGGCTACACCTTC.

The chain employs TRBV27 and TRBJ2-7; 10 nucleotides agree with TRBD2. The J segment lost 2 bases and the V segment lost 0 bases, leaving 4 bases of the junction unmatched. The germline CDR1 and CDR2 sequences are MNHEY and SMNVEV (reference sequence). CDR3 size: 16 residues. CDR3 protein: CASSLSAGLATYEQYF. In DNA form, the CDR3 reads TGTGCCAGCAGTTTATCGGCGGGACTAGCGACCTACGAGCAGTACTTC.

This chain joins TRBV6-1 and TRBJ1-2, with 8 nucleotides matching TRBD1. The CDR3 extends over 14 amino acids. The ends lost 2 bases at V and 5 bases at J; junction bases unmatched: 4. Germline CDR1 reads MNHNS; CDR2 reads SASEGT. DNA for the CDR3: TGTGCCAGCAGTGAACAGGGACAGGCTTATGGCTACACCTTC. Amino acids: CASSEQGQAYGYTF.

This chain joins TRBV9 and TRBJ1-1, with D hard to call. The V end was cut by 8 bases, the J end by 1 base, with 12 bases between. CDR3 length: 13 residues. Germline V lookup: CDR1 SGDLS, CDR2 YYNGEE. The CDR3 sequence: CASKGGRNTEAFF. Here the CDR3 DNA reads TGTGCCAGTAAGGGCGGGAGGAACACTGAAGCTTTCTTT.

The V and J genes are TRBV7-2 and TRBJ2-1; TRBD1 agrees at 10 bases. J lost 7 bases, V lost 5 bases, and 8 bases had no gene match. CDR1 SGHTA and CDR2 FQGNSA come from the germline V gene. This CDR3 contains 15 residues. The CDR3 loop is CASSAGTGVMNEQFF. CDR3 in DNA: TGTGCCAGCAGCGCAGGGACAGGGGTTATGAATGAGCAGTTCTTC.

The J gene is TRBJ2-7, the V gene TRBV27; TRBD1 agrees at 7 bases. Germline CDR1 reads MNHEY; CDR2 reads SMNVEV (reference sequence). V was clipped by 3 bases and J by 5 bases; unmatched bases: 7. The CDR3 is 14 amino acids. DNA of the CDR3: TGTGCCAGCAGTTTTTTCCAGGGGGAGAACGAGCAGTACTTC. This sequence encodes CASSFFQGENEQYF.

This clone was picked up a small number of times. The chain combines TRBV30 with TRBJ1-2; D ambiguous. The CDR3 has 13 residues. V was clipped by 0 bases and J by 4 bases, with 9 bases between them. In germline, CDR1 is GTSNPN, CDR2 SVGIG (reference sequence). The CDR3 DNA reads as TGTGCCTGGAGTGTAGCGGCAGCCTATGGCTACACCTTC. The encoded protein is CAWSVAAAYGYTF.

V and J are TRBV23-1 and TRBJ1-1, with D perhaps matching TRBD1 (5 bases). TRBV23-1 is given ORF status, its function remaining uncertain. V lost 0 bases and J lost 1, with 21 bases in between. The CDR3 length is 19 residues. The CDR3 reads CASSQSCPGITPPNTEAFF. CDR3 bases: TGCGCCAGCAGTCAATCCTGCCCAGGGATAACGCCGCCGAACACTGAAGCTTTCTTT.

The rearrangement uses TRBV4-3 and TRBJ1-5; a possible D gene is TRBD1 (5 bases). V gave up 0 bases and J gave up 2 bases, with 14 bases separating them. The CDR3 consists of 17 residues. Germline loops: CDR1 LGHNA, CDR2 YSLEER. CDR3 loop: CASSQELGGRGNQPQHF. DNA of the CDR3: TGCGCCAGCAGCCAAGAACTCGGGGGTCGGGGCAATCAGCCCCAGCATTTT.

The chain employs TRBV7-8 and TRBJ2-1, with 9 bases fitting TRBD2. V lost 7 bases and J lost 0; bases outside the gene matches: 4. Germline V gene data show CDR1 as SGHVS and CDR2 as FQNEAQ. The CDR3 has 15 amino acids. The CDR3 nucleotides read TGTGCCAGCACCGGACTAGCGCCCTCCTACAATGAGCAGTTCTTC. Translating gives CASTGLAPSYNEQFF.

The genes are TRBV4-1 and TRBJ2-1, with TRBD1 as a possible D gene (6 bases). This CDR3 spans 14 amino acids. Germline V CDR1 and CDR2: MGHRA, YSYEKL. V lost 0 bases and J lost 6, with 9 bases in between. The CDR3 DNA follows: TGCGCCAGCAGCCAAGAATCCAGGGGCAATGAGCAGTTCTTC. Amino acids: CASSQESRGNEQFF.

As DNA, the CDR3 is TGTGCCAGCTCACCACGCGGGGACGGAGAGACCCAGTACTTC. Its translation is CASSPRGDGETQYF. This rearrangement joins TRBV18 to TRBJ2-5, with D possibly TRBD2 on 6 matching bases. V gave up 1 base and J gave up 4 bases, with 10 bases separating them. This CDR3 region has 14 residues. Germline V lookup: CDR1 KGHSH, CDR2 LQKENI. The whole variable domain, filled in from reference TRBV18 and TRBJ2-5, reads NAGVMQNPRHLVRRRGQEARLRCSPMKGHSHVYWYRQLPEEGLKFMVYLQKENIIDESGMPKERFSAEFPKEGPSILRIQQVVRGDSAAYFCASSPRGDGETQYFGPGTRLLVL.

The chain uses TRBV7-2 and TRBJ2-1; D is possibly TRBD2 (5 bases). This CDR3 region has 17 residues. Germline V gene data show CDR1 as SGHTA and CDR2 as FQGNSA. The V end lost 0 bases, the J end lost 5 bases, and 17 bases lay between the germline ends. CDR3 nucleotide sequence: TGTGCCAGCAGCTTAGCGGGGTGGCCTGGCGGGCACAATGAGCAGTTCTTC. Residues: CASSLAGWPGGHNEQFF.

The chain combines TRBV6-1 with TRBJ2-7, with unresolved D. Germline CDR1 MNHNS, CDR2 SASEGT. V was cut by 6 bases and J by 3 bases, with 15 bases left in between. The CDR3 consists of 14 residues. The CDR3 sequence: CASSLTENHYEQYF. Written as DNA, the CDR3 is TGTGCCAGCAGCCTTACAGAGAACCACTACGAGCAGTACTTC.

The chain uses TRBV10-3 and TRBJ1-1; tentatively, D is TRBD1 (6 bases). With 3 bases removed from V and 1 base from J, the gap between germline ends came to 12 bases. The CDR3 has 15 amino acids. Germline V gives CDR1 ENHRY, CDR2 SYGVKD. CDR3 DNA sequence: TGTGCCATCAGTGAACAGGGTTGGGGGAACACTGAAGCTTTCTTT. Translated: CAISEQGWGNTEAFF.

This clone came up once. The chain couples TRBV11-2 to TRBJ2-2, with 13 bases lining up with TRBD2. Germline lookup yields CDR1 SGHAT and CDR2 FQNNGV. Trimming cost V 4 bases and J 1 base; bases outside gene matches: 3. The CDR3 spans 17 residues. The CDR3 nucleotides read TGTGCCAGCAGCTCGTGGACTAGCGGGAGGAACACCGGGGAGCTGTTTTTT. It encodes CASSSWTSGRNTGELFF.

The chain recombines TRBV27 with TRBJ1-1; D is unclear. Germline V gene lookup returns CDR1 MNHEY and CDR2 SMNVEV (reference sequence). Deletions cut 5 bases from V and 1 base from J, with 14 bases between. The CDR3 is 15 amino acids. The CDR3 DNA reads as TGTGCCAGCAGTCTATACCGGGTCGGGAACACTGAAGCTTTCTTT. Its protein is CASSLYRVGNTEAFF.

The rearrangement links TRBV29-1 to TRBJ2-7, with D possibly being TRBD2 (6 bases). Looked up from germline, CDR1 is SQVTM and CDR2 is ANQGSEA. Trimming left V 6 bases short and J 7 bases short, with 19 bases between. This CDR3 comprises 13 residues. The CDR3 loop is CSVQVLLAGEQYF. In nucleotides, the CDR3 is TGCAGCGTGCAAGTCTTACTGGCGGGGGAGCAGTACTTC.

The chain couples TRBV6-2 or TRBV6-3 to TRBJ1-1; 9 bases fit TRBD1. Germline CDR1 is MNHEY and CDR2 is SVGEGT. The CDR3 totals 17 residues. V lost 1 base, J lost 1 base, and 7 bases stayed unmatched. CDR3 protein: CASSYFPGQGSNTEAFF. CDR3 nucleotide sequence: TGTGCCAGCAGTTACTTTCCGGGACAGGGCTCGAACACTGAAGCTTTCTTT.

The chain is built from TRBV9 and TRBJ1-2; 7 nucleotides align to TRBD1. Per germline, CDR1 SGDLS and CDR2 YYNGEE. Trimming removed 3 bases from V and 4 bases from J; junction bases left unmatched: 12. CDR3 size: 16 residues. CDR3 sequence: CASSAGSAGGVYGYTF. CDR3 DNA sequence: TGTGCCAGCAGCGCGGGTTCGGCAGGGGGAGTCTATGGCTACACCTTC.

This clone was recorded once. This chain links TRBV4-1 with TRBJ2-6; 7 bases are shared with TRBD2. The germline gives CDR1 MGHRA, CDR2 YSYEKL. This CDR3 has 15 amino acids. J gave up 2 bases and V 4 bases, and 2 bases lay outside the gene matches. The DNA for the CDR3 is TGCGCCAGCAGCCCGGGAGGAGCTGGGGCCAACGTCCTGACTTTC. Translation gives CASSPGGAGANVLTF.

The J gene is TRBJ2-3, the V gene TRBV9, with D possibly matching TRBD2 (5 bases). With 0 bases removed from V and 2 bases from J, the gap between germline ends came to 10 bases. Germline CDR1 is SGDLS and CDR2 is YYNGEE. The CDR3 is 15 amino acids. Written as DNA, the CDR3 is TGTGCCAGCAGCGTAGCGGAGCGGCCCACAGATACGCAGTATTTT. Translated: CASSVAERPTDTQYF.

This chain joins TRBV19 and TRBJ1-2; weak D call: TRBD1 (5 bases). V lost 8 bases and J lost 4, with 11 bases in between. Germline V gives CDR1 LNHDA, CDR2 SQIVND (reference sequence). The CDR3 length is 12 residues. The CDR3 region has the DNA TGTGCCAGTGGGTCGGGGGTCTATGGCTACACCTTC. Its translation: CASGSGVYGYTF.

Worth noting for this clone: The same CDR3 can be traced to other DNA sequences in this sample. The chain employs TRBV9 and TRBJ2-1, with TRBD2 as a possible D gene (6 bases). The CDR3 is 17 residues long. Trimming pared 0 bases from V and 0 bases from J, leaving 13 bases between. Germline CDR1 SGDLS, CDR2 YYNGEE. CDR3: CASSVGGGGSSYNEQFF. CDR3 coding DNA: TGTGCCAGCAGCGTAGGTGGTGGGGGGAGCTCCTACAATGAGCAGTTCTTC.

This chain joins TRBV20-1 and TRBJ2-3, with TRBD2 matching 10 bases. CDR3 length: 13 residues. Germline assignment: CDR1 DFQATT and CDR2 SNEGSKA (reference sequence). Trimming cost V 3 bases and J 6 bases; bases outside gene matches: 3. The CDR3 reads CSASTSGVDTQYF. In DNA, the CDR3 is TGCAGTGCTAGTACTAGCGGGGTGGATACGCAGTATTTT.